Each of the 2 T cell receptor beta chains below was sequenced from the same sample in a study of blood T cells in healthy people across ages. The authors ran a second PCR of about 7 to 12 cycles using a sample-barcoded 5' primer and a J-beta primer mix. TCRdb re-analysed the 5' RACE reads in MiXCR, keeping a single row per CDR3 protein. The sample has around 1.7 million distinct CDR3 sequences; roughly 28% are singletons. The sequenced sample was blood. All receptors derive from a woman aged 30 to 39 in good health.

V usage is TRBV5-1 and J usage is TRBJ1-1; D is unresolved. V was shortened by 0 bases and J by 4 bases, with 7 bases between the two germline ends. Germline V gives CDR1 SGHRS, CDR2 YFSETQ. The CDR3 consists of 13 residues. The CDR3 here is CASSLGASTEAFF. In nucleotides, the CDR3 is TGCGCCAGCAGCTTGGGGGCTAGCACTGAAGCTTTCTTT.

This clonotype came up a few times. The CDR3 sequence: CASSVEGRVRQPQHF. CDR3 in DNA: TGTGCCAGCAGTGTTGAGGGCAGGGTAAGGCAGCCCCAGCATTTT. This chain joins TRBV28 and TRBJ1-5; maybe TRBD1 (5 bases). Germline V CDR1 and CDR2: MDHEN, SYDVKM. CDR3 size: 15 residues. Trimming took 5 bases from V and 7 from J, leaving 18 bases between them.